Following are 3 T cell receptor beta chains from one sample sequenced in a study of T cell changes during pregnancy in multiple sclerosis. Measured with immunoSEQ multiplex PCR; TCRdb has only the in-frame clones, and not every one. The sample records 55,000 to 75,000 clones, about 93% being singletons. Sequencing was performed on CD8+ T cells from peripheral blood mononuclear cells, taken in the second trimester of pregnancy. These receptors originate from a female donor with multiple sclerosis, enrolled in a pregnancy study.

This clone has only one observation. The V call is TRBV29-1, the J call TRBJ1-1; 7 nucleotides agree with TRBD1. V lost 6 bases, J lost 0 bases, and 4 bases stayed unmatched. The length of the CDR3 is 13 residues. Germline values: CDR1 SQVTM, CDR2 ANQGSEA. The CDR3 here is CSVPGQVNTEAFF. CDR3 nucleotides: TGCAGCGTCCCCGGACAGGTGAACACTGAAGCTTTCTTT.

The chain carries TRBV27 and TRBJ1-1, with 9 bases aligning to TRBD1. This CDR3 has 15 residues. Germline lookup yields CDR1 MNHEY and CDR2 SMNVEV (reference sequence). The ends lost 4 bases at V and 0 bases at J; junction bases unmatched: 3. The CDR3 spells CASSSDRGMNTEAFF. DNA for the CDR3: TGTGCCAGCAGTTCAGACAGGGGGATGAACACTGAAGCTTTCTTT.

This chain joins TRBV27 and TRBJ1-2; D not certain. Germline lookup yields CDR1 MNHEY and CDR2 SMNVEV (reference sequence). The V and J ends lost 3 bases and 2 bases respectively, with 7 bases between them. The CDR3 is made up of 13 amino acids. The CDR3 DNA reads TGTGCCAGCAGTTTCGAGGGAAACTATGGCTACACCTTC. This sequence encodes CASSFEGNYGYTF.